This record looks at one T cell receptor (beta chain) sequence and its context. Its antigen is currently not known. The input lacks base qualities; no much larger clone sits a single base away. The CDR3 regions of human TCRbeta chains were subjected to immunosequencing. Concerning the study's data processing: TCRs in the repertoires were matched against a reference library of SARS-CoV-2-specific TCRs that had been generated with the MIRA antigen-specificity platform. Breadth was defined as the fraction of unique TCRs that were SARS-CoV-2-associated. Depth was defined as the fraction of total T cells that were SARS-CoV-2-associated. Using the MIRA data, every spike-specific TCR was mapped to the spike region that the TCR reacted to and assigned to either a CD4 or a CD8 class. Log10-transformed breadth and depth values were compared by one-way ANOVA with Sidak's multiple comparisons tests. The table comes from immuneACCESS by way of TCRdb, which keeps in-frame sequences with V and J called. Part of the clones is missing from these tables; in studies checked, under half for an unresolved V gene and the rest for unknown reasons. V, J and clone size were drawn from that table, and D and trimming were deduced from the DNA. The sample table records around 100,000 clones; 85% to 95% of these occur just once. In total, the top ten clones hold about 1.8% of the sample.

Per the publication, the time point label means: baseline before first vaccination. Vaccinee samples came from UK trials COV001 and COV002, including a single-blind randomized controlled phase 2/3 trial of AZD1222 (ChAdOx1 nCoV-19) in healthy adults. For TCRbeta chain sequencing, PBMC samples from trial participants were taken at day 0 and at day 28 after the second dose. This sample was included in a study of T cell responses to AZD1222 COVID-19 vaccine (dated by TCRdb to 2020 to 2023). For the wider study: Because spike-specific TCR depth and breadth did not differ between the two schedules, AZD1222 recipients who got a second dose at roughly 4 weeks were pooled with those who got a second dose at roughly 12 weeks. Trial participants were enrolled into age subgroups of 18-55, 56-69 and 70-plus years, which contained approximately 150, 30 and 60 TCR-sequenced participants, respectively. A total of 233 trial participants underwent TCR sequencing, of whom about 210 received two doses of AZD1222 and some 25 received two doses of the MenACWY control vaccine.

The germline V gene (reference sequence) sets CDR1 to LNHDA and CDR2 to SQIVND. From its cysteine to its phenylalanine, the CDR3 spans 15 amino acids. The read is trimmed to its CDR3 DNA, 45 bases read in frame from base 1. The V and J ends are trimmed by 3 bases and 7 bases, leaving 18 bases between them. Broader findings and caveats from the paper: A significant rise in spike-specific TCR breadth and depth was observed after two AZD1222 doses relative to day 0 and relative to MenACWY recipients. Conclusions about previously exposed vaccinees are limited because only six or seven AZD1222 recipients were SARS-CoV-2 seropositive at baseline. Participants were mostly white British, with more females than males. The authors suggested clonal diversity may have been underestimated. The 56-69-year group was small, and its depth increase did not reach significance, likely because of low power. Reportedly, close to half of the unique spike-specific TCRs recognized epitopes lying outside the regions that are mutated in the B.1.351 and B.1.1.7 variants. Vaccine-associated CD4 TCRs spanned the whole spike protein, with dominant responses in regions 160-218 and 743-854. Because no samples from the day 14 peak response were available, repertoires could be characterized only after the peak T cell response.

This TCR was recovered from an adult in good health. Here the chain combines TRBV19 and TRBJ1-2, and perhaps TRBD1 as D gene, on 6 matching bases. The sample was peripheral blood, taken on day 0 of AZD1222 vaccination. The base sequence is TGTGCCAGTAGTATCCTCAGGGCAGGGGCGGTTGGCTACACCTTC. Translated, this gives CASSILRAGAVGYTF.